This T cell receptor (beta chain) was documented in a study of blood T cell repertoires in COVID-19. Study summary: T cells, B-cell-depleted T cells, or PBMCs supplied cDNA or gDNA.

The CDR3 spans 14 residues. The germline V gene encodes CDR1 LNHDA and CDR2 SQIVND (reference sequence). V dropped 4 bases and J dropped 0 bases, with 10 bases sitting between them. Measured with immunoSEQ multiplex PCR; TCRdb has only the in-frame clones, and not every one. The table includes 95,000 to 150,000 clones, roughly three quarters detected once. This clone was picked up a small number of times. The sequencing sample was made of peripheral blood. This chain joins TRBV19 and TRBJ2-7, with a weak D call TRBD1 (6 bases). The receptor comes from an elderly woman with acute or convalescent COVID-19. For the CDR3, the DNA is TGTGCCAGTAGTAGTACAGGGAGCTCCTACGAGCAGTACTTC. It codes for CASSSTGSSYEQYF.